Only a few counts were recorded for the clone carrying this T cell receptor beta chain. Its antigen is unknown. The sample is drawn from a study of spatial heterogeneity in lung cancer. Study-wide results and limits: Ubiquitous expanded tumor TCRs surfaced in blood more at resection than they did at follow-up.

CDR1 and CDR2 from the germline V gene are SGHKS and YYEKEE (reference sequence). The CDR3 totals 13 residues. Trimming left V 0 bases short and J 6 bases short, with 9 bases between. Indicated time point: sample taken at primary tumor resection. From tumor, nontumor lung or frozen PBMC, whole RNA was taken unsorted for sequencing. TCRdb reprocessed the 5' RACE reads with MiXCR, giving one entry per CDR3 protein. The sample lists some 44,000 distinct CDR3 sequences, roughly an eighth occurring once. The sample consisted of PBMCs, taken at surgery. V is TRBV5-5 and J is TRBJ1-2; D gene unclear. The clonotype originates from a male donor with early-stage non-small cell lung cancer. The CDR3 loop reads CASSLAPGDGYTF. Written as DNA, the CDR3 is TGTGCCAGCAGCTTGGCTCCGGGAGATGGCTACACCTTC. The entire variable domain, with the rest obtained from reference TRBV5-5 and TRBJ1-2, is as follows: DAGVTQSPTHLIKTRGQQVTLRCSPISGHKSVSWYQQVLGQGPQFIFQYYEKEERGRGNFPDRFSARQFPNYSSELNVNALLLGDSALYLCASSLAPGDGYTFGSGTRLTVV.